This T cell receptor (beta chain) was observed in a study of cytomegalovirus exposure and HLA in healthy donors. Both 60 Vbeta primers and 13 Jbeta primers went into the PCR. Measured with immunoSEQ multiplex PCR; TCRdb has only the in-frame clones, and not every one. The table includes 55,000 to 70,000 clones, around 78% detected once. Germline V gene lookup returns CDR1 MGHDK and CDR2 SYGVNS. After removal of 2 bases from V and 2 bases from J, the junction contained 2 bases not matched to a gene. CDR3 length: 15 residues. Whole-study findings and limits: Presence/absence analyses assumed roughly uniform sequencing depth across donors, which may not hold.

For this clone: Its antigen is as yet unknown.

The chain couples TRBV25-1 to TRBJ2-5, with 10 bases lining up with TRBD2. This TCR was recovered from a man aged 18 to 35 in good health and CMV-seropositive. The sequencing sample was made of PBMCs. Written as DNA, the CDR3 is TGTGCCAGCAGTGAAGCTAGCGGGAGACAAGAGACCCAGTACTTC. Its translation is CASSEASGRQETQYF.